This TCR beta chain was recovered during a study of T cell responses to AZD1222 COVID-19 vaccine. Here immunoSEQ multiplex PCR was the method, and the copy in TCRdb shows in-frame clones only, minus some. The top ten clones hold over 0.8% of a sample with approximately 160,000 clones, 93% of them seen once. The clonotype originates from an adult in good health. The sequencing used peripheral blood, collected on day 0 of AZD1222 vaccination.

CDR3 sequence (DNA): TGTGCCACCAGCAGAGATTACCCCGGACAGGGTGGAAACACCATATATTTT. It yields the protein CATSRDYPGQGGNTIYF. The chain uses TRBV15 and TRBJ1-3, with 8 bases identical to TRBD1. Trimming cost V 0 bases and J 3 bases; bases outside gene matches: 7. CDR1 and CDR2 from the germline V gene are LNHNV and YYDKDF (reference sequence). CDR3 length: 17 residues.